This TCR beta chain was profiled in a study of neurological immune-mediated disorders. Study-wide points: Private repertoires in all groups were suggested, as expanded clones shared no CDR3 amino acid sequences across subjects.

5'RACE with 10-nucleotide random UMIs generated the cDNA. Each CDR3 protein is one row after TCRdb ran MiXCR on the 5' RACE reads. The data contain around 70,000 distinct CDR3 sequences, less than 5.5% of them singletons. For this clonotype: Its cognate antigen is unknown.

This clonotype originated in a woman aged 30 to 39 with multiple sclerosis. Sequenced material: PBMCs.

Here the CDR3 reads CASSQETLRGSPLHF. The DNA of the CDR3 is TGCGCCAGCAGCCAAGAAACCCTCAGAGGTTCACCCCTCCACTTT. V usage is TRBV4-1 and J usage is TRBJ1-6; no clear D gene. V lost 0 bases, J lost 9 bases, and 12 bases lay in between. The CDR3 loop spans 15 amino acids. Looked up from germline, CDR1 is MGHRA and CDR2 is YSYEKL.